This TCR beta chain came from a study of OX40 agonist ivuxolimab in advanced cancers. General study findings and limits: In CD8+ T cells, expanded clones were on average more numerous than in CD4+.

Concerning this clone: Antigen specificity is unknown.

Trimming left V 3 bases short and J 4 bases short, with 19 bases between. This CDR3 region has 17 residues. The data were produced by immunoSEQ multiplex PCR, yet TCRdb's version contains in-frame clones alone and is incomplete. This table has about 45,000 clones, approximately 90% appearing once. The sample here was CD4+ or CD8+ T cells sorted from blood, taken in a trial of the OX40 agonist ivuxolimab. The chain has TRBV5-3 and TRBJ2-2; D is possibly TRBD2 (6 bases). Being an ORF, TRBV5-3 has a function that is uncertain. This clonotype originated in an adult with an advanced solid tumor such as melanoma, head and neck, liver or kidney cancer. CDR3 nucleotide sequence: TGTGCCAGAAGCTCGGCTGCAAGGGACTCCGCCACCGGGGAGCTGTTTTTT. Translation gives CARSSAARDSATGELFF.